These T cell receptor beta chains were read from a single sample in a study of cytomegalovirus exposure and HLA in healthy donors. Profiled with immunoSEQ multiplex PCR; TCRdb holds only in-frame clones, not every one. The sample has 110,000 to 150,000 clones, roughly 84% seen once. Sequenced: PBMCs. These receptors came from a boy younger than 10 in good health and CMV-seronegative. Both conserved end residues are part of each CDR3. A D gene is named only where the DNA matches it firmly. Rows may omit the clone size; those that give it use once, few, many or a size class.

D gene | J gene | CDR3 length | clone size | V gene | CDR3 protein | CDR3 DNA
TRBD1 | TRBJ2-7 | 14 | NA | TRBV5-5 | CASSFFLGDRTGDF | TGTGCCAGCAGCTTTTTTCTGGGGGACCGGACAGGGGACTTC
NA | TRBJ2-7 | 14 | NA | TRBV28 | CASSFLQGYYEQYF | TGTGCCAGCAGTTTTTTACAGGGATACTACGAGCAGTACTTC
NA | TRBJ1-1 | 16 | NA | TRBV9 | CASSVDPSGTNTEAFF | TGTGCCAGCAGCGTAGACCCATCTGGGACTAACACTGAAGCTTTCTTT
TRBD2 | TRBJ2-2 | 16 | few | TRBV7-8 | CASSLVASGSPGELFF | TGTGCCAGCAGCTTAGTCGCTAGCGGGAGTCCGGGGGAGCTGTTTTTT
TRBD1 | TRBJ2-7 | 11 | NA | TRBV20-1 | CSAHRGQEQYF | TGCAGTGCTCACAGGGGGCAGGAGCAGTACTTC
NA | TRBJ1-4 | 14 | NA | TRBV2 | CASWREKGTEKLFF | TGTGCCAGCTGGCGGGAAAAGGGAACTGAAAAACTGTTTTTT
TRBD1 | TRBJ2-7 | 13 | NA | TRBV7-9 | CASSPGQVYEQYF | TGTGCCAGCAGCCCTGGACAGGTCTACGAGCAGTACTTC
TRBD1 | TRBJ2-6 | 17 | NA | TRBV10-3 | CAISDRVRSRGANVLTF | TGTGCCATCAGCGACAGGGTAAGGTCCCGTGGGGCCAACGTCCTGACTTTC
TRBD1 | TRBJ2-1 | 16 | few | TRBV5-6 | CASSEDRDRGLGEQFF | TGTGCCAGCAGCGAAGACCGGGACAGGGGGCTGGGTGAGCAGTTCTTC
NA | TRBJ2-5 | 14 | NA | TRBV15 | CATSRGGISETQYF | TGTGCCACCAGCAGAGGAGGCATTTCTGAGACCCAGTACTTC
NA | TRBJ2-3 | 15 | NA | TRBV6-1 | CASSGQAGSTDTQYF | TGTGCCAGCAGTGGCCAAGCGGGTAGCACAGATACGCAGTATTTT
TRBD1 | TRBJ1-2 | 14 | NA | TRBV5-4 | CASSSRTGYYGYTF | TGTGCCAGCAGCTCACGGACAGGATACTATGGCTACACCTTC
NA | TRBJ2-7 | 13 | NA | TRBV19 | CATQGSGSYEQYF | TGTGCCACCCAGGGGAGCGGCTCCTACGAGCAGTACTTC
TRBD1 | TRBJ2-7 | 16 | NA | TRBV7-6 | CASSLDSGTGPYEQYF | TGTGCCAGCAGCTTAGATTCCGGGACAGGGCCCTACGAGCAGTACTTC
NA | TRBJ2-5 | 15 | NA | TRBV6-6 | CASSWMMGLQETQYF | TGTGCCAGCAGTTGGATGATGGGCCTCCAAGAGACCCAGTACTTC
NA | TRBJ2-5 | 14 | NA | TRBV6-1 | CASSSYGVGKAQYF | TGTGCCAGCAGTAGTTACGGGGTTGGTAAGGCCCAGTACTTC
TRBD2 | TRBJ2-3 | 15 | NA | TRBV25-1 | CASTGAGGRTDTQYF | TGTGCCAGCACCGGAGCGGGGGGCCGCACAGATACGCAGTATTTT
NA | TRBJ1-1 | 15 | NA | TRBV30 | CAWSPGGGRNTEAFF | TGTGCCTGGAGTCCGGGGGGCGGGAGAAACACTGAAGCTTTCTTT
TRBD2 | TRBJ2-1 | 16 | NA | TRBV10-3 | CAISSSGGYSYNEQFF | TGTGCCATCAGTAGTAGCGGGGGCTACTCCTACAATGAGCAGTTCTTC
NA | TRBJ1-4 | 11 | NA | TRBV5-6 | CASSKPVKLFF | TGTGCCAGCAGCAAACCGGTAAAACTGTTTTTT
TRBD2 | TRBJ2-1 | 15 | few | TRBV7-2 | CASSTGLGGHNEQFF | TGTGCCAGCAGCACGGGACTAGGAGGACACAATGAGCAGTTCTTC
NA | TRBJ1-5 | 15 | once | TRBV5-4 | CASSLGPNSNQPQHF | TGTGCCAGCAGCTTGGGGCCGAATAGCAATCAGCCCCAGCATTTT
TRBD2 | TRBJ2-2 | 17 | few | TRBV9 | CASSAVPLAGGTGELFF | TGTGCCAGCAGCGCAGTACCTCTAGCGGGGGGCACCGGGGAGCTGTTTTTT
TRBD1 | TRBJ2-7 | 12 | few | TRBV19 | CASTGQGYEQYF | TGTGCCAGTACGGGACAGGGCTACGAGCAGTACTTC
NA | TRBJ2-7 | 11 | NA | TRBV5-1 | CASSFSVEQYF | TGCGCCAGCAGCTTTTCTGTCGAGCAGTACTTC
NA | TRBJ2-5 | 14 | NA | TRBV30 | CAWSGASAGETQYF | TGTGCCTGGAGTGGAGCTAGCGCTGGGGAGACCCAGTACTTC
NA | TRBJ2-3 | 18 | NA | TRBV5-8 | CASSPGWGGEARADTQYF | TGTGCCAGCAGCCCGGGGTGGGGGGGCGAAGCTCGCGCAGATACGCAGTATTTT
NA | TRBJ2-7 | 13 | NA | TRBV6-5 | CASSYGQNYEQYF | TGTGCCAGCAGTTACGGGCAGAACTACGAGCAGTACTTC
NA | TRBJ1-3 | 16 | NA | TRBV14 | CASSQVRGSGGNTIYF | TGTGCCAGCAGCCAAGTCCGGGGATCAGGTGGAAACACCATATATTTT
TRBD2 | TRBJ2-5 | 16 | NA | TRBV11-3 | CASSPPSGGVGETQYF | TGTGCCAGCAGCCCGCCCAGCGGGGGGGTGGGGGAGACCCAGTACTTC
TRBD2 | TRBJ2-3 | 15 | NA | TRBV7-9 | CASSSEAGSTDTQYF | TGTGCCAGCAGCTCCGAAGCGGGAAGCACAGATACGCAGTATTTT
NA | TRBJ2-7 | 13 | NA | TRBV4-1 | CASSQDPSPEQYF | TGCGCCAGCAGCCAAGATCCAAGCCCCGAACAGTACTTC
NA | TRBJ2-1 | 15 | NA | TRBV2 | CASSEIGVTYNEQFF | TGTGCCAGCAGTGAAATAGGGGTCACCTACAATGAGCAGTTCTTC
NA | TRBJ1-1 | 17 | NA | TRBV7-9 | CASSLAEGLGLNTEAFF | TGTGCCAGCAGCTTAGCGGAGGGCCTTGGCCTAAACACTGAAGCTTTCTTT
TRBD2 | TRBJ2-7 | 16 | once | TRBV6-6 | CASSYELAGGYYEQYF | TGTGCCAGCAGTTACGAGCTAGCGGGAGGGTACTACGAGCAGTACTTC
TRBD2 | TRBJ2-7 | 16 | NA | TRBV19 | CASSPRAGGTSYEQYF | TGTGCCAGTAGTCCCCGGGCAGGCGGGACTAGCTACGAGCAGTACTTC